Each of the 5 T cell receptor beta chains below was sequenced from the same sample in a study of memory CD4+ T cells and cytomegalovirus serostatus. Single viable CD3+CD4+CD8-CD45RO+ cells were sorted as the memory CD4+ T cells. Some clones are missing from TCRdb's copy, which holds only in-frame ones; the method was immunoSEQ multiplex PCR. The sample shows about 54,000 clones, about 80% of them seen only once. The material sequenced was memory CD4+ T cells from blood. These receptors were collected from an adult in good health and CMV-seropositive.

The chain joins TRBV28 to TRBJ1-2; D is possibly TRBD1 (6 bases). CDR1 MDHEN and CDR2 SYDVKM come from the germline V gene. The CDR3 is 12 residues long. With 8 bases removed from V and 3 bases from J, the gap between germline ends came to 10 bases. The CDR3 region has the DNA TGTGCCAGCTCCTCAGGGGACTATGGCTACACCTTC. This sequence encodes CASSSGDYGYTF.

The V call is TRBV27, the J call TRBJ2-2; D is ambiguous. Germline lookup yields CDR1 MNHEY and CDR2 SMNVEV (reference sequence). With 2 bases removed from V and 3 bases from J, the gap between germline ends came to 10 bases. CDR3 length equals 15 residues. CDR3 residues: CASSLKGLDTGELFF. In DNA form, the CDR3 reads TGTGCCAGCAGTTTAAAAGGGTTGGACACCGGGGAGCTGTTTTTT.

CDR3 region: CASGHRTGGGGYEQYF. CDR3 DNA: TGTGCCAGCGGTCACAGGACTGGAGGGGGTGGGTACGAGCAGTACTTC. V and J are TRBV27 and TRBJ2-7; TRBD1 or TRBD2 may be the D gene (6 bases each). Germline CDR1 is MNHEY and CDR2 is SMNVEV (reference sequence). The CDR3 loop spans 16 amino acids. V lost 8 bases to trimming and J lost 4 bases, with 24 bases between them.

Written as DNA, the CDR3 is TGTGCCAGCAGCGCCTGGGGGAACAGCTACGAGCAGTACTTC. This encodes CASSAWGNSYEQYF. The chain links TRBV11-2 to TRBJ2-7; possibly TRBD1 or TRBD2 for D (5 bases each). Per germline, CDR1 SGHAT and CDR2 FQNNGV. The CDR3 contains 14 residues. The V and J ends lost 5 bases and 3 bases respectively, with 14 bases between them.

Turning to this clone: Other nucleotide sequences from this sample produce the same CDR3. The rearrangement links TRBV9 to TRBJ1-3; D may be TRBD1 (5 bases). From germline, CDR1 is SGDLS and CDR2 YYNGEE. The CDR3 sequence is 14 residues long. Trimming took off 3 bases at V and 4 bases at J, with 11 bases between the two ends. The CDR3 spells CASSAGTAGNTIYF. In nucleotides, the CDR3 is TGTGCCAGCAGCGCCGGGACGGCCGGAAACACCATATATTTT.